The clone carrying this T cell receptor beta chain has a single count. CDR3 length: 13 residues. CDR1 SGDLS and CDR2 YYNGEE come from the germline V gene. V lost 5 bases and J 8 bases, leaving 13 bases between the germline ends. These data are taken from a study of TIL therapy for anti-PD-1-resistant metastatic lung cancer. Time point specified: pre-treatment sample, taken before nivolumab and TIL therapy. The libraries were made with immunoSEQ v3. Libraries were prepared by immunoSEQ multiplex PCR; TCRdb keeps only in-frame clonotypes and omits some of them. The table has roughly 57,000 clones, more than 80% seen once.

The specimen was blood, collected at baseline. This TCR was recovered from a person between 25 and 79 years old with non-small cell lung cancer. The chain links TRBV9 to TRBJ1-4; weak D call: TRBD1 (5 bases). The CDR3 sequence is CASSGTPGEKLFF. The CDR3 DNA reads TGTGCCAGCAGTGGGACCCCGGGGGAAAAACTGTTTTTT.